These 8 T cell receptor beta chains share one sample of origin, sequenced in a study of neurological immune-mediated disorders (dated by TCRdb to about 2019). Receptors were amplified or captured by 5' RACE. The run used an Illumina HiSeq 2500. TCRdb itself trimmed the public reads at Q25 with fastp, ran MiXCR and retained productive beta chains. Each entry is one CDR3 protein sequence, shown with its most common DNA and genes. The table for this sample lists tens of thousands of distinct CDR3 sequences; 3.7% of them were counted only once. The top ten clones comprise roughly 2.3% of the sample. Specimen: PBMCs. The receptors derive from a woman between 50 and 59 years old with multiple sclerosis.

This clonotype was counted only a few times. Just one base apart from a much larger clone, this may be a read error. The V and J genes are TRBV3-1 and TRBJ2-1; tentatively, D is TRBD1 (5 bases). Germline V gene lookup returns CDR1 LGHDT and CDR2 YNNKEL (reference sequence). CDR3 length: 16 amino acids. The V end was cut by 5 bases, the J end by 2 bases, with 16 bases between. The CDR3 sequence: CASSSRPGITYNEQFF. The CDR3 DNA follows: TGTGCCAGCAGCTCTCGCCCAGGGATCACCTACAATGAGCAGTTCTTC.

This clonotype showed up many times. The chain employs TRBV27 and TRBJ1-1; D not resolved. V was cut by 5 bases and J by 11 bases, with 12 bases left in between. The CDR3 length is 11 residues. Per the germline V gene, CDR1 is MNHEY and CDR2 is SMNVEV (reference sequence). CDR3 sequence (DNA): TGTGCCAGCAGTGAGTTCTTCCGGGCTTTCTTT. Its protein product is CASSEFFRAFF.

Ten or more counts support this clonotype. V is TRBV5-1 and J is TRBJ2-2, with D maybe TRBD2 (6 bases). V lost 4 bases and J 3 bases, leaving 13 bases between the germline ends. This CDR3 contains 15 residues. Germline V gene sequence: CDR1 SGHRS, CDR2 YFSETQ. Here the CDR3 reads CASSPGGSYTGELFF. The CDR3 region has the DNA TGCGCCAGCAGCCCTGGAGGGAGCTACACCGGGGAGCTGTTTTTT.

At least ten counts were recorded for this clonotype. The gene calls are TRBV5-6 and TRBJ1-2; maybe TRBD1 (5 bases). Germline CDR1 reads SGHDT; CDR2 reads YYEEEE. Between the trimmed V and J ends, which lost 0 bases and 7 bases, there was a span of 13 bases. The CDR3 is 14 residues long. The CDR3 loop reads CASSLGLAGGGYTF. The CDR3 DNA sequence: TGTGCCAGCAGCTTGGGACTGGCTGGGGGTGGCTACACCTTC.

The chain is built from TRBV29-1 and TRBJ1-2; D possibly corresponds to TRBD1 (5 bases). The CDR3 sequence is 12 residues long. Germline CDR1 reads SQVTM; CDR2 reads ANQGSEA. The ends were cut back, 7 bases at V and 4 bases at J, with 13 bases in the middle. CDR3 sequence (DNA): TGCAGCGCCGGGGGGGAGGGCTATGGCTACACCTTC. Its translation is CSAGGEGYGYTF.

This clonotype occurred many times. The gene calls are TRBV20-1 and TRBJ2-1, with a weak D call TRBD2 (6 bases). Trimming took off 3 bases at V and 2 bases at J, with 11 bases between the two ends. CDR3 length: 14 residues. The germline CDR1 and CDR2 sequences are DFQATT and SNEGSKA (reference sequence). The CDR3, as DNA: TGCAGTGCTAGTGGTGCGGGACCCTACAATGAGCAGTTCTTC. Its translation: CSASGAGPYNEQFF.

In this sample, this clonotype turned up many times. The chain recombines TRBV20-1 with TRBJ1-1, with 8 positions matching TRBD1. V was pared by 6 bases and J by 9 bases, with 6 bases of the junction left unmatched. The CDR3 is made up of 11 amino acids. Germline V lookup: CDR1 DFQATT, CDR2 SNEGSKA (reference sequence). The CDR3 reads CSAMTGVKAFF. The CDR3 nucleotides are TGCAGTGCCATGACAGGGGTAAAAGCTTTCTTT.

There are many counts of this clonotype. This chain uses TRBV3-1 with TRBJ1-1; D is perhaps TRBD1 (5 bases). The CDR3 extends over 16 amino acids. From germline, CDR1 is LGHDT and CDR2 YNNKEL (reference sequence). With 4 bases removed from V and 4 bases from J, the gap between germline ends came to 19 bases. In nucleotides, the CDR3 is TGTGCCAGCAGCCCCTCAGGAGTAGGTCAGGGCACTGAAGCTTTCTTT. Residues: CASSPSGVGQGTEAFF.